This record covers a single TCR beta chain. Its antigen is still unknown. The patients all showed relapse after autologous stem cell transplantation, while their brentuximab vedotin exposure varied. Under best response, outcomes were complete response, partial response or progressive disease. TCRdb's table, derived via immunoSEQ multiplex PCR, lists solely in-frame clones and lacks some. The table includes 15,000 to 20,000 clones, about 80% detected once. The CDR3 is 14 residues long. Germline CDR1 and CDR2: MNHEY and SVGAGI. The V end lost 2 bases, the J end lost 0 bases, and 8 bases lay between the germline ends. These data are taken from a study of PD-1 blockade in classical Hodgkin lymphoma. Whole-study context: The study gave patients nivolumab 3 mg/kg intravenously every 2 weeks.

Whole-study findings and limits: The study reported lower baseline TCR diversity in newly diagnosed patients than in healthy donors. Baseline diversity in complete responders resembled that of newly diagnosed patients.

This TCR came from a human donor with classical Hodgkin lymphoma. The rearrangement links TRBV6-5 to TRBJ2-7; D unclear. This specimen was peripheral blood mononuclear cells (PBMCs), taken at baseline. DNA of the CDR3: TGTGCCAGCAGTTACATCCAGTCCTCCTACGAGCAGTACTTC. Its protein product is CASSYIQSSYEQYF.